The 16 T cell receptor beta chains below come from one sample, sequenced in a study of blood T cell repertoires in COVID-19. Sequencing was performed with immunoSEQ multiplex PCR; in TCRdb, only in-frame clones are kept and a portion is missing. The sample has around 200,000 clones; under 85% are singletons. Sequencing input: peripheral blood. The receptors were sampled from a human donor in a cohort sampled during active COVID-19.

The chain recombines TRBV18 with TRBJ1-1; D not resolved. Trimming cost V 2 bases and J 4 bases, with 11 bases left between them. The CDR3 runs to 14 residues. The germline gives CDR1 KGHSH, CDR2 LQKENI. CDR3 nucleotide sequence: TGTGCCAGCTCACCAAGATGGGCCCCCACTGAAGCTTTCTTT. Amino acid sequence: CASSPRWAPTEAFF.

The chain carries TRBV21-1 and TRBJ1-5. TRBV21-1 is termed a pseudogene. The length of the CDR3 is 15 residues. The CDR3 DNA reads as TGTGCCAGCAGCAATCCCGGGTATTGCAATCAGCCCCAGCATTTT. Protein: CASSNPGYCNQPQHF.

This chain connects TRBV18 to TRBJ2-7, with D unresolved. Germline CDR1 reads KGHSH; CDR2 reads LQKENI. This CDR3 is built from 13 residues. Trimming stripped 4 bases from V and 3 bases from J, with 10 bases between. CDR3 in DNA: TGTGCCAGCTCACGAACTCGCAACTACGAGCAGTACTTC. Translated: CASSRTRNYEQYF.

This chain links TRBV7-8 with TRBJ2-1; tentatively, D is TRBD1 (6 bases). V was clipped by 5 bases and J by 8 bases, with 10 bases between them. This CDR3 is built from 12 residues. Per germline, CDR1 SGHVS and CDR2 FQNEAQ. The CDR3 sequence is CASSPNRDEQFF. The CDR3 bases are TGTGCCAGCAGCCCGAACAGGGATGAGCAGTTCTTC.

This sequence joins TRBV2 and TRBJ1-5, with D maybe TRBD1 (6 bases). The CDR3 runs 18 residues. CDR1 and CDR2 from the germline V gene are SNHLY and FYNNEI. V was trimmed by 4 bases and J by 2 bases, leaving 21 bases between them. CDR3 DNA: TGTGCCAGCAGTGGACAGGATGGCCTTTCGGCTGGCAATCAGCCCCAGCATTTT. Its translation is CASSGQDGLSAGNQPQHF.

The chain links TRBV30 to TRBJ2-7; the D gene is possibly TRBD1 (6 bases). The CDR3 contains 12 residues. Deletions cut 3 bases from V and 5 bases from J, with 11 bases between. CDR1 is GTSNPN and CDR2 is SVGIG in the germline V gene (reference sequence). CDR3 sequence reads: CAWSERTDEQYF. In DNA, the CDR3 is TGTGCCTGGAGCGAACGGACAGACGAGCAGTACTTC. Supplemented by reference TRBV30 and TRBJ2-7, the full variable domain reads SQTIHQWPATLVQPVGSPLSLECTVEGTSNPNLYWYRQAAGRGLQLLFYSVGIGQISSEVPQNLSASRPQDRQFILSSKKLLLSDSGFYLCAWSERTDEQYFGPGTRLTVT.

V usage is TRBV2 and J usage is TRBJ2-2, with 13 bases identical to TRBD2. V lost 6 bases, J lost 6 bases, and 7 bases stayed unmatched. The CDR3 consists of 16 residues. The germline V gene has CDR1 SNHLY and CDR2 FYNNEI. The DNA of the CDR3 is TGTGCCAGCAGGGATCGACTAGCGGGGGGTCCCGGGGAGCTGTTTTTT. Amino acids: CASRDRLAGGPGELFF.

CDR3 sequence reads: CASSVTRQGGYEQYF. CDR3 sequence (DNA): TGTGCCAGCAGCGTTACCAGACAGGGGGGCTACGAGCAGTACTTC. This rearrangement joins TRBV5-4 to TRBJ2-7; 9 positions agree with TRBD1. Trimming at V came to 4 bases and at J to 3 bases, leaving 8 bases not matched to a gene. The CDR3 is 15 amino acids. CDR1 SGHNT and CDR2 YYREEE come from the germline V gene (reference sequence).

The CDR3 DNA reads as TGTGCCAGCAGCCTCCAGGGAGGGTACTACGAGCAGTACTTC. This sequence encodes CASSLQGGYYEQYF. The chain has TRBV4-2 and TRBJ2-7; TRBD2 matches at 7 bases. The CDR3 runs 14 residues. CDR1 and CDR2 from the germline V gene are LGHNA and YNFKEQ. J lost 3 bases, V lost 4 bases, and 6 bases had no gene match.

This chain joins TRBV5-1 and TRBJ1-3; TRBD1 agrees at 12 bases. The germline V gene has CDR1 SGHRS and CDR2 YFSETQ. With V trimmed by 6 bases and J by 0 bases, 16 bases remained unmatched. This CDR3 region has 20 residues. The CDR3 loop reads CASMEGQGASYPFSGNTIYF. The DNA of the CDR3 is TGCGCCAGCATGGAGGGACAGGGGGCTTCTTACCCGTTCTCTGGAAACACCATATATTTT.

This rearrangement joins TRBV19 to TRBJ1-5; 10 bases are shared with TRBD1. Germline V gene sequence: CDR1 LNHDA, CDR2 SQIVND (reference sequence). The trim removed 4 bases at V and 6 bases at J, leaving 6 bases unmatched. This CDR3 contains 15 residues. Here the CDR3 reads CASSTDRGYGQPQHF. The CDR3 nucleotides are TGTGCCAGTAGTACGGACAGGGGGTACGGTCAGCCCCAGCATTTT.

In this sample, this clone turned up a few times. The rearrangement joins TRBV7-3 to TRBJ1-3; unclear D gene. CDR1 SGHTA and CDR2 FQGTGA come from the germline V gene. The CDR3 covers 15 residues. V lost 2 bases and J lost 4, with 12 bases in between. CDR3 coding DNA: TGTGCCAGCAGCTTATCCGGGGAGACGGGAAACACCATATATTTT. This sequence encodes CASSLSGETGNTIYF.

The chain recombines TRBV21-1 with TRBJ1-6; the tabulated D call, TRBD1, remains unverified against the DNA. TRBV21-1 is termed a pseudogene. CDR3 length: 17 residues. This chain's CDR3 is CASSIRDSPKFNSPLHF. Here the CDR3 DNA reads TGTGCCAGCAGCATACGGGACAGTCCAAAATTTAATTCACCCCTCCACTTT.

This chain uses TRBV27 with TRBJ1-5; 7 bases line up with TRBD1. After removal of 8 bases from V and 1 base from J, the junction contained 5 bases not matched to a gene. The CDR3 is 14 residues long. Germline V CDR1 and CDR2: MNHEY, SMNVEV (reference sequence). The DNA of the CDR3 is TGTGCCAGCCGACAGGGCTGGAGCAATCAGCCCCAGCATTTT. Translation: CASRQGWSNQPQHF.

The rearrangement links TRBV3-1 (or the pseudogene TRBV3-2) to TRBJ1-2, with D maybe TRBD1 (6 bases). Trimming took 0 bases from V and 6 from J, leaving 11 bases between them. Germline assignment: CDR1 LGHDT and CDR2 YNNKEL (reference sequence). The CDR3 runs 14 residues. The CDR3 region is CASSQESGHHGYTF. The CDR3 DNA reads as TGTGCCAGCAGCCAAGAGTCGGGACACCATGGCTACACCTTC.

This clone was counted once. The V and J genes are TRBV12-3 or TRBV12-4 and TRBJ2-7; TRBD1 is a possible D gene (5 bases). V lost 6 bases, J lost 5 bases, and 8 bases lay in between. This CDR3 has 11 amino acids. CDR3 in DNA: TGTGCCAGCAGCGAGACAGACGAGCAGTACTTC. Translation gives CASSETDEQYF.